Reported below is one T cell receptor beta chain. The antigen it binds to is not known. Base quality data are lacking; no much larger clone is found one base away. The immunoSEQ Assay, a bias-controlled multiplex PCR, was used to amplify TCRbeta CDR3 regions from genomic DNA. In the source study's methods: The number of nucleated cells in each sample was estimated by amplification of reference gene primers within the assay. To quantify the absolute abundance of each unique TCRbeta CDR3 rearrangement, sequence reads were collapsed and filtered. For each sample, productive Simpson clonality was calculated by taking the square root of Simpson's diversity index across productive rearrangements. TCRdb mirrors the immuneACCESS table, restricted to in-frame sequences. Some clones are absent from its copies; in checked studies, under half trace to an unresolved V gene, and the reason for the others is unknown. Clone size and the V and J calls come from that table; the DNA yielded D and trimming. The sample data list 300,000 to 450,000 clones, and more than 70% of these were observed just once. The ten largest clonotypes hold about 1.2% of the sample.

The sample belongs to a study of blood T cell repertoires in COVID-19 (dated by TCRdb to the early 2020s). Study-level background: The collaborator samples originated in the United States, Italy and Spain and spanned the acute and convalescent phases of COVID-19. The prospective study material was composed of cDNA or gDNA derived from T cells, B-cell-depleted T cells, or PBMCs. Deeply sampled blood TCRbeta repertoires from subjects exposed to, actively infected with, or recovered from COVID-19 were included in the dataset. The repertoires were released in a freely available public database meant as a resource for research on the immune response to SARS-CoV-2. The samples were drawn from two sources: the first 160 participants of the ongoing ImmuneRACE study, and 950 to 1,500 subjects contributed by 6 global collaborators. A de-identified subject ID, COVID-19 status, age in years and sex were almost always included in the sample metadata. Where available, HLA class I and class II types were taken from metadata supplied by the sample provider and were not determined by assay-based typing.

In the prospective study, participants were about 18 to 95 years old, resided in fewer than 25 geographic areas of the United States, and were enrolled through a virtual design. In the prospective study, participants were assigned to cohorts based on the clinical history participants reported in a screening survey and a study questionnaire. ImmuneRACE Cohort 3 recovered participants were defined by two consecutive negative NP/OP PCR tests, healthcare professional clearance, or symptom resolution. Mobile phlebotomists in the prospective study collected whole blood, serum and a nasopharyngeal or oropharyngeal swab from every participant. Prospective study participants could optionally give additional blood draws and questionnaires over a roughly 2-month period. Blood samples from the prospective study were shipped frozen or at room temperature prior to DNA extraction. The CDR3 sequence holds 14 residues, the cysteine and phenylalanine included. Only the CDR3 portion is preserved as DNA: 42 bases, with reading frame beginning at the first base. Trimmed from V: 7 bases; trimmed from J: 4 bases; junction bases lacking a gene match: 5. The CDR1 and CDR2 encoded by the germline V gene are SNHLY and FYNNEI.

General conclusions and limits of the study: The amount of clinical and demographic metadata varied by source and participant and was provided uncurated.

Sequenced input: PBMCs or T cells enriched from blood (not recorded which). The TCR sequence derives from a woman aged 18-29 years who had recovered from COVID-19. This sequence uses TRBV2 and TRBJ1-3, and 9 junctional nucleotides match TRBD1. CDR3 reads: CASNPDRGGNTIYF. DNA sequence: TGTGCCAGCAACCCGGACAGGGGAGGAAACACCATATATTTT.